This T cell receptor beta chain originates from a study of T cells in Graves' hyperthyroidism and ophthalmopathy. Findings of the study overall: Most thyroid clonotypes with frequency above 0.001 were detected in blood. Ophthalmopathy and stable hyperthyroidism were separated by a 13 V-J model.

TCR beta CDR3 regions were amplified from RNA. The HTBI primer set drove a first-round RT-PCR of the TCR CDR3. Each CDR3 protein gets one entry after TCRdb re-called the multiplex PCR reads with MiXCR. The data contain 600,000 or so distinct CDR3 sequences, 46% of them singletons. Hyperthyroidism in the patients, aged 18 to 65, was newly diagnosed and under 2 months in duration. Uncontrolled infection, other autoimmune disease, pregnancy and lactation each barred patients from inclusion. In regard to this clonotype: Its antigen is currently unknown.

Germline lookup yields CDR1 SNHLY and CDR2 FYNNEI. J lost 13 bases, V lost 4 bases, and 9 bases had no gene match. The CDR3 extends over 14 amino acids. The material sequenced was peripheral blood or thyroid tissue (not recorded which). The genes are TRBV2 and TRBJ1-6; the match to TRBD1 covers 8 bases. This sequence was found in a woman aged 18-29 years with Graves' hyperthyroidism. Here the CDR3 DNA reads TGTGCCAGCAGTGTTGACAGGGGTGGGCAGCCCCTCCACTTT. Amino acids: CASSVDRGGQPLHF.